Below are 3 T cell receptor beta chains sequenced from a single sample in a study of T cell responses to AZD1222 COVID-19 vaccine. Clones were sequenced by immunoSEQ multiplex PCR, and TCRdb holds only the in-frame ones, with some missing. The sample lists 150,000 to 200,000 clones; just over 90% were seen once. The sequences come from peripheral blood, collected 28 days after the second AZD1222 dose. Receptors originate from an adult who received the AZD1222 COVID-19 vaccine.

The genes are TRBV5-1 and TRBJ1-1; tentative D call: TRBD1 (5 bases). The CDR3 has 13 amino acids. Germline CDR1 SGHRS, CDR2 YFSETQ. The V gene lost 4 bases and the J gene lost 0 bases, with 7 bases spanning the gap. DNA of the CDR3: TGCGCCAGCAGCCAGGACATGAACACTGAAGCTTTCTTT. Amino acid sequence: CASSQDMNTEAFF.

The chain recombines TRBV19 with TRBJ1-5; D is unclear. From germline, CDR1 is LNHDA and CDR2 SQIVND (reference sequence). The CDR3 contains 15 residues. V shed 4 bases and J shed 0 bases, with 10 bases lying between them. CDR3 amino acids: CASSKADYSNQPQHF. The CDR3 nucleotides read TGTGCCAGTAGTAAGGCAGACTATAGCAATCAGCCCCAGCATTTT.

Regarding this clone: The same CDR3 also results from other DNA sequences found in this sample. The rearrangement uses TRBV9 and TRBJ2-5, with no clear D. The V end lost 0 bases, the J end lost 4 bases, and 4 bases lay between the germline ends. Germline loops: CDR1 SGDLS, CDR2 YYNGEE. This CDR3 is 12 amino acids long. CDR3 sequence: CASSVVGETQYF. In DNA, the CDR3 is TGTGCCAGCAGCGTAGTGGGAGAGACCCAGTACTTC.